This entry lists 26 T cell receptor beta chains sequenced from one sample in a study of T-cell reconstitution after alpha-beta-depleted transplantation in children. The TCRbeta library was prepared with unique molecular identifiers. Using its own MiXCR run on the PCR reads, TCRdb lists one record per CDR3 protein. The repertoire includes some 600,000 distinct CDR3 sequences, 10% to 15% of them detected once, and 2.2% sits in the top ten. Sequenced material: PBMCs, mostly from graft donor cells, taken 360 days after TCRalphabeta/CD19-depleted stem cell transplant. The receptors shown here come from a male patient aged 10-17 years who had a stem cell transplant for acute myeloid leukemia, so the T cells may come from the graft donor.

This clonotype was recorded a few times. This chain links TRBV29-1 with TRBJ2-7; 10 bases agree with TRBD2. V dropped 4 bases and J dropped 7; count of bases not matched to a gene: 7. CDR3 size: 13 residues. In germline, CDR1 is SQVTM, CDR2 ANQGSEA. DNA of the CDR3: TGCAGCGTTGGAAGCGGGAGGGCGTGGGAGCAGTACTTC. It codes for CSVGSGRAWEQYF.

This clonotype has a handful of counts. The chain joins TRBV7-3 to TRBJ1-1; unclear D gene. Trimming took 5 bases from V and 7 from J, leaving 14 bases between them. This CDR3 has 13 residues. CDR1 and CDR2 (germline): SGHTA, FQGTGA. The CDR3 loop is CASSRAGRGEAFF. Written as DNA, the CDR3 is TGTGCCAGCAGCCGCGCCGGGCGGGGTGAAGCTTTCTTT.

This clonotype showed up just a few times. The rearrangement links TRBV28 to TRBJ1-4; 8 nucleotides align to TRBD1. CDR3 length equals 14 residues. The J segment lost 4 bases and the V segment lost 5 bases, leaving 3 bases of the junction unmatched. Germline V lookup: CDR1 MDHEN, CDR2 SYDVKM. The CDR3 DNA reads TGTGCCAGCAGTGGGACAGGCCTTAATGAAAAACTGTTTTTT. Protein: CASSGTGLNEKLFF. The whole variable domain, remainder taken from reference TRBV28 and TRBJ1-4, is DVKVTQSSRYLVKRTGEKVFLECVQDMDHENMFWYRQDPGLGLRLIYFSYDVKMKEKGDIPEGYSVSREKKERFSLILESASTNQTSMYLCASSGTGLNEKLFFGSGTQLSVL.

V gene TRBV27 combines with J gene TRBJ2-1, with D possibly TRBD1 on 5 matching bases. This CDR3 region has 17 residues. V was trimmed by 5 bases and J by 5 bases, leaving 22 bases between them. Germline V CDR1 and CDR2: MNHEY, SMNVEV (reference sequence). The CDR3 reads CASSAYRTFSPHNEQFF. The CDR3 nucleotides are TGTGCCAGCAGTGCGTACCGGACATTTTCCCCCCACAATGAGCAGTTCTTC.

This chain links TRBV12-3 or TRBV12-4 with TRBJ2-1; TRBD2 agrees at 10 bases. The CDR3 consists of 14 residues. The V and J ends lost 5 bases and 16 bases, in that order; junction bases with no gene match: 14. The CDR3 coding sequence is TGTGCCAGCAGTCCCCGGAGACTAGCGGGTCTCTTATTCTTC. Translated, it gives CASSPRRLAGLLFF.

Many counts were recorded for this clonotype. The V and J genes are TRBV6-1 and TRBJ2-7, with 9 bases aligning to TRBD1. The V segment lost 4 bases and the J segment 3 bases; nucleotides outside the gene matches: 7. Germline CDR1 MNHNS, CDR2 SASEGT. The CDR3 spans 15 residues. The CDR3: CASSATGGAYYEQYF. Here the CDR3 DNA reads TGTGCCAGCAGTGCCACAGGGGGCGCGTACTACGAGCAGTACTTC.

In this sample, this clonotype turned up a few times. This chain joins TRBV20-1 and TRBJ1-2; weak D call: TRBD1 (5 bases). Trimming shortened V by 6 bases and J by 5 bases, and 16 bases separated the two germline ends. The germline V gene encodes CDR1 DFQATT and CDR2 SNEGSKA (reference sequence). The CDR3 is 13 residues long. The CDR3 sequence: CSAPVGGSYGYTF. CDR3 sequence (DNA): TGCAGTGCCCCCGTGGGGGGGAGTTATGGCTACACCTTC.

Many counts were recorded for this clonotype. The chain joins TRBV20-1 to TRBJ2-3, with 10 bases aligning to TRBD2. The CDR3 loop spans 14 amino acids. Losses at the gene ends were 6 bases for V and 0 bases for J; bases not matched to a gene: 3. The germline V gene has CDR1 DFQATT and CDR2 SNEGSKA (reference sequence). CDR3 sequence (DNA): TGCAGTGCCAGACTAGCGGGCAGCACAGATACGCAGTATTTT. It is translated as CSARLAGSTDTQYF.

This clonotype was detected only a few times. The chain combines TRBV4-2 with TRBJ2-7, with 10 bases matching TRBD1. The CDR3 covers 16 residues. V lost 0 bases to trimming and J lost 3 bases; unmatched junction nucleotides: 5. Germline CDR1 LGHNA, CDR2 YNFKEQ. Here the CDR3 DNA reads TGTGCCAGCAGCCAAGATGGACAGGGGGGGTACTACGAGCAGTACTTC. It specifies CASSQDGQGGYYEQYF.

This sequence joins TRBV9 and TRBJ2-3; D might be TRBD2 (7 bases). V gave up 6 bases and J gave up 1 base, with 21 bases separating them. This CDR3 has 17 amino acids. Germline lookup yields CDR1 SGDLS and CDR2 YYNGEE. The CDR3: CASTPLRGRAGTDTQYF. CDR3 nucleotide sequence: TGTGCCAGCACCCCCCTTAGGGGGAGGGCCGGCACAGATACGCAGTATTTT.

This clonotype came up many times. V is TRBV28 and J is TRBJ2-7; TRBD1 matches at 11 bases. CDR1 is MDHEN and CDR2 is SYDVKM in the germline V gene. After removal of 5 bases from V and 4 bases from J, the junction contained 7 bases not matched to a gene. CDR3 length: 15 amino acids. The CDR3 nucleotides read TGTGCCAGCAGTCCCCCCGGGACAGGGGGTTACGAGCAGTACTTC. Protein: CASSPPGTGGYEQYF.

The V call is TRBV6-7, the J call TRBJ2-7; no firm D call. TRBV6-7 is reported as an ORF; its role is uncertain. The CDR3 extends over 16 amino acids. V was pared by 2 bases and J by 1 base, with 15 bases between. The CDR3 nucleotides are TGTGCCAGCAGTTACGATGAGTCAGAACTTTCCTACGAGCAGTACTTC. It yields the protein CASSYDESELSYEQYF.

The V and J genes are TRBV7-2 and TRBJ2-7; D tentatively reads TRBD1 or TRBD2 (5 bases each). Deletions cut 3 bases from V and 1 base from J, with 13 bases between. This CDR3 spans 15 amino acids. Germline values: CDR1 SGHTA, CDR2 FQGNSA. DNA for the CDR3: TGTGCCAGCAGCTTGCTCGGGGCCATTTCCTACGAGCAGTACTTC. Amino acids: CASSLLGAISYEQYF. Drawing the rest from reference TRBV7-2 and TRBJ2-7, the complete variable domain is GAGVSQSPSNKVTEKGKDVELRCDPISGHTALYWYRQSLGQGLEFLIYFQGNSAPDKSGLPSDRFSAERTGGSVSTLTIQRTQQEDSAVYLCASSLLGAISYEQYFGPGTRLTVT.

This clonotype was found many times. This chain joins TRBV7-3 and TRBJ2-1, with TRBD1 as a possible D gene (6 bases). V lost 5 bases and J lost 4, with 18 bases in between. CDR1 and CDR2 from the germline V gene are SGHTA and FQGTGA. The CDR3 length is 16 residues. The CDR3 nucleotides read TGTGCCAGCAGCCCTATACAGGGCGGTGTTTACAATGAGCAGTTCTTC. Translated, it gives CASSPIQGGVYNEQFF.

The rearrangement links TRBV30 to TRBJ2-3; no clear D. Germline CDR1 and CDR2: GTSNPN and SVGIG (reference sequence). CDR3 length equals 11 residues. The V gene lost 8 bases and the J gene lost 5 bases, with 11 bases spanning the gap. CDR3 bases: TGTGCCGGCAAAAGTGAAGATACGCAGTATTTT. As protein: CAGKSEDTQYF.

This clonotype was seen only a few times. The chain links TRBV4-3 to TRBJ2-7; 9 bases agree with TRBD2. Germline-derived CDR1 and CDR2 are LGHNA and YSLEER. This CDR3 spans 16 amino acids. Germline trimming cut 1 base from V and 2 bases from J; bases unmatched to any gene: 6. The CDR3 here is CASSQVETSGAYEQYF. The DNA of the CDR3 is TGCGCCAGCAGCCAAGTGGAGACTAGCGGCGCCTACGAGCAGTACTTC.

This clonotype was found once. The chain employs TRBV10-3 and TRBJ2-5; 7 positions match TRBD2. The CDR3 loop spans 14 amino acids. Germline loops: CDR1 ENHRY, CDR2 SYGVKD. V dropped 0 bases and J dropped 5; count of bases not matched to a gene: 3. The CDR3 loop is CAISESIAGETQYF. The CDR3 DNA is TGTGCCATCAGTGAGTCGATAGCGGGTGAGACCCAGTACTTC.

The gene calls are TRBV11-2 and TRBJ2-3; TRBD2 matches 11 bases. The V and J ends lost 7 bases and 2 bases, in that order; junction bases with no gene match: 14. Germline CDR1 and CDR2: SGHAT and FQNNGV. The CDR3 contains 18 residues. CDR3 residues: CASTPNWASGRSTDTQYF. DNA for the CDR3: TGTGCCAGCACCCCCAACTGGGCTAGCGGGAGGTCCACAGATACGCAGTATTTT. Based on the CDR3 plus reference TRBV11-2 and TRBJ2-3, the full variable domain is EAGVAQSPRYKIIEKRQSVAFWCNPISGHATLYWYQQILGQGPKLLIQFQNNGVVDDSQLPKDRFSAERLKGVDSTLKIQPAKLEDSAVYLCASTPNWASGRSTDTQYFGPGTRLTVL.

This clonotype has ten or more counts. The chain employs TRBV7-9 and TRBJ2-1; D gene unclear. From germline, CDR1 is SEHNR and CDR2 FQNEAQ (reference sequence). V gave up 3 bases and J gave up 6 bases, with 9 bases separating them. CDR3 size: 13 residues. CDR3 amino acids: CASSLTVGNEQFF. The CDR3 coding sequence is TGTGCCAGCAGCTTGACTGTGGGCAATGAGCAGTTCTTC.

This clonotype has more than one count but fewer than ten. The J gene is TRBJ2-3, the V gene TRBV29-1, with D unclear. The CDR3 runs 14 residues. CDR1 and CDR2 (germline): SQVTM, ANQGSEA. V was shortened by 1 base and J by 2 bases, with 10 bases between the two germline ends. DNA for the CDR3: TGCAGCGTTGAAGGCAGGTCGGTCACAGATACGCAGTATTTT. This codes for CSVEGRSVTDTQYF.

This chain links TRBV28 with TRBJ2-7; D remains ambiguous. Germline CDR1 MDHEN, CDR2 SYDVKM. Trimming cost V 3 bases and J 3 bases, with 9 bases left between them. The CDR3 contains 13 residues. The CDR3 region is CASSFGPIYEQYF. For the CDR3, the DNA is TGTGCCAGCAGTTTCGGACCTATCTACGAGCAGTACTTC.

This clonotype was seen many times. The V and J genes are TRBV7-3 and TRBJ2-1, with 9 bases matching TRBD2. V gave up 1 base and J gave up 8 bases; unmatched junction bases: 12. Per germline, CDR1 SGHTA and CDR2 FQGTGA. This CDR3 contains 17 residues. The CDR3 spells CASSLIKGPSGMHEQFF. The CDR3 DNA sequence: TGTGCCAGCAGCTTAATTAAGGGACCTAGCGGGATGCATGAGCAGTTCTTC. The full variable domain, with the rest looked up from reference TRBV7-3 and TRBJ2-1, is GAGVSQTPSNKVTEKGKYVELRCDPISGHTALYWYRQSLGQGPEFLIYFQGTGAADDSGLPNDRFFAVRPEGSVSTLKIQRTERGDSAVYLCASSLIKGPSGMHEQFFGPGTRLTVL.

This clonotype has just a few counts. V and J are TRBV6-5 and TRBJ2-7, with D hard to call. The germline gives CDR1 MNHEY, CDR2 SVGAGI. V was trimmed by 0 bases and J by 2 bases, leaving 8 bases between them. The CDR3 totals 14 residues. This CDR3 reads CASSYSGDPYEQYF. The CDR3 coding sequence is TGTGCCAGCAGTTACTCAGGAGATCCCTACGAGCAGTACTTC.

V is TRBV20-1 and J is TRBJ2-5, with D unresolved. Germline V gene data show CDR1 as DFQATT and CDR2 as SNEGSKA (reference sequence). This CDR3 is built from 15 residues. V shed 3 bases and J shed 4 bases, with 18 bases lying between them. Here the CDR3 reads CSASEWPKAGETQYF. The CDR3 region has the DNA TGCAGTGCTAGTGAGTGGCCCAAAGCCGGAGAGACCCAGTACTTC.

The gene calls are TRBV6-2 or TRBV6-3 and TRBJ2-7; TRBD1 matches at 9 bases. Germline CDR1 reads MNHEY; CDR2 reads SVGEGT. The CDR3 sequence is 15 residues long. Germline trimming cut 7 bases from V and 4 bases from J; bases unmatched to any gene: 11. The CDR3 nucleotides are TGTGCCAGCATCGACCGGGACAGGGACGGATACGAGCAGTACTTC. Translation gives CASIDRDRDGYEQYF.

This chain connects TRBV12-3 or TRBV12-4 to TRBJ1-4; D is possibly TRBD1 (6 bases). With 6 bases removed from V and 8 bases from J, the gap between germline ends came to 16 bases. This CDR3 has 14 residues. The CDR3 reads CASSLTQGSEKLFF. CDR3 sequence (DNA): TGTGCCAGCAGCTTAACACAGGGTTCGGAAAAACTGTTTTTT.